The subject of this entry is one T cell receptor (beta chain). Its antigen remains unknown. The record originates from a study of CD8+ T cells in alopecia areata. The length of the CDR3 is 13 residues. Germline assignment: CDR1 GTSNPN and CDR2 SVGIG (reference sequence). V was shortened by 1 base and J by 5 bases, with 9 bases between the two germline ends. Study results and caveats: Scalp repertoires also include resident alphabeta T cells from normal skin.

In each case, RNA was isolated and then reverse transcribed into cDNA as the sequencing template. The method was immunoSEQ multiplex PCR; TCRdb's version includes in-frame clones alone and lacks a portion of them. This table has 95,000 to 150,000 clones, roughly 50% appearing once. This TCR derives from a human donor with alopecia areata. This sequence joins TRBV30 and TRBJ2-1, with D possibly being TRBD1 (5 bases). Material: NKG2D-low CD8+ T cells sorted from blood. CDR3 in amino acids: CAWSDRYDNEQFF. DNA for the CDR3: TGTGCCTGGAGTGACAGGTATGACAATGAGCAGTTCTTC.